This T cell receptor beta chain was obtained from a study of blood T cells in healthy people across ages. V lost 5 bases to trimming and J lost 4 bases, with 13 bases between them. The germline gives CDR1 SGHTA, CDR2 FQGNSA. This CDR3 contains 14 residues. For the second PCR, which ran for roughly 6 to 11 cycles, a sample-barcoded 5' primer and a J-beta primer mix were used. Each cDNA molecule received a tag from a template-switch adaptor that had 12 random nucleotides. TCRdb re-analysed the 5' RACE reads in MiXCR, keeping a single row per CDR3 protein. The table records some 1,500,000 distinct CDR3 sequences, approximately 39% of them present only once.

The sequence derives from a woman in her late teens or twenties in good health. The sample consisted of blood. The chain links TRBV7-2 to TRBJ2-3; D perhaps matches TRBD2 (5 bases). CDR3 in amino acids: CASSAARSADTQYF. For the CDR3, the DNA is TGTGCCAGCAGCGCCGCGCGTAGCGCAGATACGCAGTATTTT.